The source of this T cell receptor (beta chain) is a study of T-cell memory formation after mild COVID-19. Sample barcodes and UMIs were carried by the TCR alpha and TCR beta cDNA libraries that 5'RACE generated with constant-segment primers. TCRdb ran MiXCR on the 5' RACE reads and lists one entry per CDR3 protein. The sample includes 450,000 or so distinct CDR3 sequences, roughly 25% seen only once; the top ten take about 12%. The germline V gene has CDR1 SNHLY and CDR2 FYNNEI. CDR3 length equals 14 residues. V was pared by 6 bases and J by 1 base, with 5 bases of the junction left unmatched. This clonotype was counted only a few times.

This chain connects TRBV2 to TRBJ2-7, with TRBD2 matching over 8 bases. The sequenced sample consisted of PBMCs or a T cell subset sorted from them (not recorded which). This TCR derives from an adult woman who had mild COVID-19 (a few samples of this study predate the infection). Cell type and time point are not known. DNA of the CDR3: TGTGCCAGCAGAAGGATAGCGGGGTCCTACGAGCAGTACTTC. It specifies CASRRIAGSYEQYF.